This entry lists 24 T cell receptor beta chains sequenced from one sample in a study of immune cell composition in non-small cell lung cancer. Measured with immunoSEQ multiplex PCR; TCRdb has only the in-frame clones, and not every one. The data hold about 6,100 clones, with around two thirds observed a single time. Normal lung sampling was at least 3 cm from the tumour, as distant as possible. Sequences were obtained from non-adjacent lung tissue. The receptors originated from a human donor with non-small cell lung cancer.

The chain joins TRBV7-9 to TRBJ1-6; a weak D match, TRBD1 (6 bases). CDR3 length equals 13 residues. V lost 5 bases, J lost 8 bases, and 10 bases lay in between. Germline assignment: CDR1 SEHNR and CDR2 FQNEAQ (reference sequence). The CDR3 bases are TGTGCCAGCAGCCTGAGGACAGATTCACCCCTCCACTTT. This codes for CASSLRTDSPLHF.

The rearrangement links TRBV6-5 to TRBJ1-1, with a possible D match to TRBD1 (6 bases). This CDR3 is built from 13 residues. Germline assignment: CDR1 MNHEY and CDR2 SVGAGI. Between the trimmed V and J ends, which lost 4 bases and 8 bases, there was a span of 14 bases. DNA for the CDR3: TGTGCCAGCAGTTTGCTACAGGGTTTGGAAGCTTTCTTT. Its translation: CASSLLQGLEAFF.

This clone is judged medium-sized (0.01 to 0.1%). V is TRBV10-3 and J is TRBJ1-1, with 8 nucleotides matching TRBD1. Germline loops: CDR1 ENHRY, CDR2 SYGVKD. This CDR3 has 14 residues. V was clipped by 8 bases and J by 4 bases; unmatched bases: 9. The DNA for the CDR3 is TGTGCCATCTTGGATAGTACAGGGGGCACTGAAGCTTTCTTT. Amino acids: CAILDSTGGTEAFF.

V is TRBV6-5 and J is TRBJ2-2, with D tentatively TRBD1 (5 bases). Trimming cost V 0 bases and J 7 bases, with 9 bases left between them. Germline V gene data show CDR1 as MNHEY and CDR2 as SVGAGI. CDR3 size: 14 residues. DNA of the CDR3: TGTGCCAGCAGTTACTCCGTGGGGCGCGGGGAGCTGTTTTTT. Protein product: CASSYSVGRGELFF.

V usage is TRBV7-2 and J usage is TRBJ2-5; 8 bases are shared with TRBD1. The CDR3 is made up of 16 amino acids. V shed 5 bases, J shed 2 bases, and the junction held 10 bases outside the gene matches. From germline, CDR1 is SGHTA and CDR2 FQGNSA. The CDR3 sequence is CASSLSYQGAQETQYF. The CDR3 nucleotides are TGTGCCAGCAGCCTTTCGTATCAGGGGGCTCAAGAGACCCAGTACTTC.

J is TRBJ2-5 and V is TRBV2, with 10 bases lining up with TRBD1. Germline V CDR1 and CDR2: SNHLY, FYNNEI. The CDR3 length is 15 residues. After removal of 5 bases from V and 4 bases from J, the junction contained 7 bases not matched to a gene. The CDR3, as DNA: TGTGCCAGCAGTCCCGACAGGGGGCGTCCAGAGACCCAGTACTTC. This codes for CASSPDRGRPETQYF.

V usage is TRBV5-6 and J usage is TRBJ1-1; TRBD1 aligns across 7 bases. This CDR3 has 14 amino acids. V was clipped by 4 bases and J by 11 bases; unmatched bases: 14. Germline V gene sequence: CDR1 SGHDT, CDR2 YYEEEE. CDR3 coding DNA: TGTGCCAGCAGCCAAATCGTGTTGACAGGGACGGCTTTCTTT. Translated, it gives CASSQIVLTGTAFF.

The chain carries TRBV11-3 and TRBJ2-3, with 10 bases fitting TRBD2. J was trimmed by 5 bases and V by 8 bases; bases with no gene match: 16. Germline values: CDR1 SGHNT, CDR2 YENEEA. The CDR3 is 17 amino acids. Written as DNA, the CDR3 is TGTGCCAGCGGTCAGGGACTAGCGCTAGATGTGGAAGATACGCAGTATTTT. It encodes CASGQGLALDVEDTQYF.

The chain combines TRBV6-6 with TRBJ1-1; D unclear. This CDR3 spans 14 amino acids. Trimming removed 5 bases from V and 4 bases from J, with 14 bases in between. CDR1 MNHNY and CDR2 SVGAGI come from the germline V gene (reference sequence). In nucleotides, the CDR3 is TGTGCCAGCAGTGAGGTGACGCGGTCCACTGAAGCTTTCTTT. Protein sequence: CASSEVTRSTEAFF.

By share, this clone ranks as medium-sized (0.01 to 0.1%). CDR3 protein: CATTGQRDQPQHF. The CDR3 DNA reads as TGTGCCACGACCGGACAGAGAGATCAGCCCCAGCATTTT. This sequence joins TRBV15 and TRBJ1-5; maybe TRBD1 (6 bases). This CDR3 spans 13 amino acids. Germline CDR1 and CDR2: LNHNV and YYDKDF (reference sequence). V was shortened by 9 bases and J by 5 bases, with 14 bases between the two germline ends.

This clone was detected a few times. The J gene is TRBJ1-6, the V gene TRBV19; D is uncertain. This CDR3 comprises 14 residues. The V end lost 0 bases, the J end lost 6 bases, and 6 bases lay between the germline ends. The germline CDR1 and CDR2 sequences are LNHDA and SQIVND (reference sequence). The chain's CDR3 is CASSIEGINSPLHF. In DNA, the CDR3 is TGTGCCAGTAGTATAGAGGGCATTAATTCACCCCTCCACTTT.

This chain connects TRBV4-1 to TRBJ1-5, with a tentative D call TRBD1 (5 bases). CDR1 is MGHRA and CDR2 is YSYEKL in the germline V gene. V lost 3 bases to trimming and J lost 8 bases, with 14 bases between them. CDR3 length: 14 amino acids. CDR3 DNA sequence: TGCGCCAGCAGCCACGGACGAGGAGGGGAGCCCCAGCATTTT. Its protein product is CASSHGRGGEPQHF.

This clone showed up just once. The J gene is TRBJ2-1, the V gene TRBV7-2, with D tentatively TRBD1 (5 bases). CDR1 and CDR2 from the germline V gene are SGHTA and FQGNSA. CDR3 length: 15 amino acids. The V end lost 1 base, the J end lost 0 bases, and 7 bases lay between the germline ends. The CDR3 region has the DNA TGTGCCAGCAGCTTAGACAGGAGCTCCTACAATGAGCAGTTCTTC. This codes for CASSLDRSSYNEQFF.

This clone was recorded once. The chain uses TRBV6-1 and TRBJ2-5, with 9 positions matching TRBD1. The CDR3 sequence is 14 residues long. V lost 6 bases to trimming and J lost 1 base; unmatched junction nucleotides: 3. Per the germline V gene, CDR1 is MNHNS and CDR2 is SASEGT. The CDR3 reads CASRTGGPQETQYF. Here the CDR3 DNA reads TGTGCCAGCAGGACAGGGGGGCCCCAAGAGACCCAGTACTTC.

The rearrangement uses TRBV9 and TRBJ2-1; TRBD1 is a possible D gene (5 bases). The CDR3 has 14 residues. Deletions cut 2 bases from V and 2 bases from J, with 8 bases between. CDR1 is SGDLS, CDR2 YYNGEE, per germline. For the CDR3, the DNA is TGTGCCAGCAGCGTCAGACAGACCTACAATGAGCAGTTCTTC. It is translated as CASSVRQTYNEQFF. The full variable domain, rest sourced from reference TRBV9 and TRBJ2-1, is DSGVTQTPKHLITATGQRVTLRCSPRSGDLSVYWYQQSLDQGLQFLIQYYNGEERAKGNILERFSAQQFPDLHSELNLSSLELGDSALYFCASSVRQTYNEQFFGPGTRLTVL.

The gene calls are TRBV9 and TRBJ2-7; 15 bases match TRBD2. With 0 bases clipped from V and 7 bases from J, the junction kept 5 bases outside the gene matches. The CDR3 runs to 16 residues. In germline, CDR1 is SGDLS, CDR2 YYNGEE. CDR3: CASSVEGLAGGREQYF. CDR3 nucleotide sequence: TGTGCCAGCAGCGTAGAAGGACTAGCGGGGGGGCGGGAGCAGTACTTC.

The V call is TRBV2, the J call TRBJ2-3, with D hard to call. Trimming removed 5 bases from V and 2 bases from J, with 14 bases in between. There are 15 residues in the CDR3. Germline V gives CDR1 SNHLY, CDR2 FYNNEI. Here the CDR3 reads CASSKDGRLTDTQYF. The CDR3 DNA follows: TGTGCCAGCAGTAAAGACGGTAGACTCACAGATACGCAGTATTTT.

This rearrangement joins TRBV2 to TRBJ1-2; D is possibly TRBD1 (5 bases). V gave up 0 bases and J gave up 4 bases, with 12 bases separating them. Looked up from germline, CDR1 is SNHLY and CDR2 is FYNNEI. CDR3 length equals 15 residues. The CDR3 region has the DNA TGTGCCAGCAGTGAAGCGCGAGGGGAGGGCTATGGCTACACCTTC. Protein: CASSEARGEGYGYTF.

The genes are TRBV11-3 and TRBJ2-7, with 9 bases matching TRBD1. Germline V gene sequence: CDR1 SGHNT, CDR2 YENEEA. The CDR3 length is 14 residues. V was clipped by 6 bases and J by 0 bases; unmatched bases: 3. The CDR3 nucleotides are TGTGCCAGCAGAGACAGGGGGACCTCCTACGAGCAGTACTTC. It codes for CASRDRGTSYEQYF.

This CDR3 is CASSLAEGGVLSAFF. The CDR3 DNA sequence: TGCGCCAGCAGCTTGGCTGAGGGGGGGGTCCTGTCCGCTTTCTTT. This chain joins TRBV5-1 and TRBJ1-1; the D gene is possibly TRBD1 (6 bases). This CDR3 comprises 15 residues. The V gene lost 0 bases and the J gene lost 11 bases, with 20 bases spanning the gap. CDR1 is SGHRS, CDR2 YFSETQ, per germline. The whole variable domain, filled in from reference TRBV5-1 and TRBJ1-1, reads KAGVTQTPRYLIKTRGQQVTLSCSPISGHRSVSWYQQTPGQGLQFLFEYFSETQRNKGNFPGRFSGRQFSNSRSEMNVSTLELGDSALYLCASSLAEGGVLSAFFGQGTRLTVV.

This clone was recorded once. The rearrangement uses TRBV7-6 and TRBJ2-5; 9 bases agree with TRBD1. The CDR3 totals 16 residues. The germline gives CDR1 SGHVS, CDR2 FNYEAQ. The V segment lost 5 bases and the J segment 5 bases; nucleotides outside the gene matches: 12. CDR3 amino acids: CASSPKGQGVAETQYF. The DNA of the CDR3 is TGTGCCAGCAGCCCCAAGGGACAGGGAGTCGCGGAGACCCAGTACTTC.

About this clone: The junction shows a germline mismatch at one end, possibly a read error. V is TRBV7-9 and J is TRBJ2-7; TRBD1 is a possible D gene (5 bases). In germline, CDR1 is SEHNR, CDR2 FQNEAQ (reference sequence). This CDR3 has 11 residues. CDR3 in DNA: TGTGCCAGCAGCTTAGGGGGCGAGCAGTGCTTC. The encoded protein is CASSLGGEQCF. Based on the CDR3 plus reference TRBV7-9 and TRBJ2-7, the full variable domain is DTGVSQNPRHKITKRGQNVTFRCDPISEHNRLYWYRQTLGQGPEFLTYFQNEAQLEKSRLLSDRFSAERPKGSFSTLEIQRTEQGDSAMYLCASSLGGEQCFGPGTRLTVT.

The chain has TRBV9 and TRBJ2-1; 11 bases agree with TRBD1. Trimming removed 3 bases from V and 9 bases from J; junction bases left unmatched: 8. Germline values: CDR1 SGDLS, CDR2 YYNGEE. The CDR3 sequence is 15 residues long. Here the CDR3 DNA reads TGTGCCAGCAGCGCCTCAGGACAGGGGGCAGGTGAGCAGTTCTTC. Translated: CASSASGQGAGEQFF.

This clone was seen more than once but under ten times. The chain has TRBV7-2 and TRBJ2-1, with 9 bases matching TRBD2. The V segment lost 3 bases and the J segment 0 bases; nucleotides outside the gene matches: 9. CDR3 length equals 18 residues. CDR1 SGHTA and CDR2 FQGNSA come from the germline V gene. The DNA for the CDR3 is TGTGCCAGCAGCTTTCCAGCGGGGGGCCAGAGCTCCTACAATGAGCAGTTCTTC. This codes for CASSFPAGGQSSYNEQFF.